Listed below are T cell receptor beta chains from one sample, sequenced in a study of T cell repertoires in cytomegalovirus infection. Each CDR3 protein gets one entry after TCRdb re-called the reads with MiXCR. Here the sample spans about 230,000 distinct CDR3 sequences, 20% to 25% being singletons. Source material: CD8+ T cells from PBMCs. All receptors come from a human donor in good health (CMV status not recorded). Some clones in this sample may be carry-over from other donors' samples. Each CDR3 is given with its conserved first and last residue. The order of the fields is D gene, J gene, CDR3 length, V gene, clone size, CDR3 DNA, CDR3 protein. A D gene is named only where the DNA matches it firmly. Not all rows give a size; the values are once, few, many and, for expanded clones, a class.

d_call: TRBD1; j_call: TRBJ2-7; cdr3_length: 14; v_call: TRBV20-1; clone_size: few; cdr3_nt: TGCAGTGCTAGATCACGGCAGGGGGCCTACGAGCAGTACTTC; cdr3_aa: CSARSRQGAYEQYF
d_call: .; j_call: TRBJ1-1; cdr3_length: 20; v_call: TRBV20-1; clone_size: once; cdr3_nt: TGCAGTGCTAGCCAACAGCCTCATAGTGACATGGGTATAGGGAACACTGAAGCTTTCTTT; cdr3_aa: CSASQQPHSDMGIGNTEAFF
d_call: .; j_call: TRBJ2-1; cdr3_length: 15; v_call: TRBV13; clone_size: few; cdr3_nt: TGTGCCAGCAGCTCCAGGGGAATCACCTACAATGAGCAGTTCTTC; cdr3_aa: CASSSRGITYNEQFF
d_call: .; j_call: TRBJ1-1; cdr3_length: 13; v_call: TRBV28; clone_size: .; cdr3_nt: TGTGCCAGCACCAGTGGGGCTCCTAGCGAAGCTTTCTTT; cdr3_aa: CASTSGAPSEAFF
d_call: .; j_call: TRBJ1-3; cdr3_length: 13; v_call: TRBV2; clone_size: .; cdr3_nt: TGTGCCAGCATCCGTATCTCTGGAAACACCATATATTTT; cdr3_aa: CASIRISGNTIYF
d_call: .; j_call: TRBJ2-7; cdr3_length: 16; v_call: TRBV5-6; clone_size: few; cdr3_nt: TGTGCCAGCAGCTTGGACCGGGACTCCAACTCCTACGAGCAGTACTTC; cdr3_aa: CASSLDRDSNSYEQYF
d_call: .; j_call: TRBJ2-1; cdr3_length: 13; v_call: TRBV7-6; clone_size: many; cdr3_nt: TGTGCCAGCAGCCCCAGGGGCCACAATGAGCAGTTCTTC; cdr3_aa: CASSPRGHNEQFF
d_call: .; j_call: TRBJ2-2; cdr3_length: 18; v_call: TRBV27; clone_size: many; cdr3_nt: TGTGCCAGCAGTTTCCTCTCTCGACTCAACTCGGGCACCGGGGAGCTGTTTTTT; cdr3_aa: CASSFLSRLNSGTGELFF
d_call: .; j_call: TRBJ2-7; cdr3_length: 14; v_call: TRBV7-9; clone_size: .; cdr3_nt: TGTGCCAGCAGCCAATCGGGACAAACCTACGAGCAGTACTTC; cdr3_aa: CASSQSGQTYEQYF
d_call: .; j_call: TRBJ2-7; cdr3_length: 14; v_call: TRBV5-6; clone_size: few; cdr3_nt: TGTGCCAGCAGCTTTTTTGTCAGCCCCTACGAGCAGTACTTC; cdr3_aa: CASSFFVSPYEQYF
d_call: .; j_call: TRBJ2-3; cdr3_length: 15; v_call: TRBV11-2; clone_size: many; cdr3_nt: TGTGCCAGCAGCATCCCACAGGGAGACAAAGATACGCAGTATTTT; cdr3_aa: CASSIPQGDKDTQYF
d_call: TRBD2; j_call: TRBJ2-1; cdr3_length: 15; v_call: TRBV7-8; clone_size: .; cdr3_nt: TGTGCCAGCAGCTTAGCCCCTAGCGGGGGAAGTGTGCAGTTCTTC; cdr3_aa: CASSLAPSGGSVQFF
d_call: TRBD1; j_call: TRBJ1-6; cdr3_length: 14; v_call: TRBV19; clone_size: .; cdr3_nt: TGTGCCAGTAGGGACAGGGGCGAGGGCTCACCCCTCCACTTT; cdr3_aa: CASRDRGEGSPLHF
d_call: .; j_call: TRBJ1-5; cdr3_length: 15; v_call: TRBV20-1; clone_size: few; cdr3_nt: TGCAGTGCTAGTCGATCGGCAGGGGATTATCAGCCCCAGCATTTT; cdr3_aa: CSASRSAGDYQPQHF
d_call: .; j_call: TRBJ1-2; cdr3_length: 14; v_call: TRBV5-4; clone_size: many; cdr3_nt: TGTGCCAGCAGCCCCTGGGGGGGATACTATGGCTACACCTTC; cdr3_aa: CASSPWGGYYGYTF
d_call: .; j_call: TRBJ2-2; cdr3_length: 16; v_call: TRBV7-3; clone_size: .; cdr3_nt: TGTGCCAGCAGCTTAACAGGGGCTCTGAACACCGGGGAGCTGTTTTTT; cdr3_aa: CASSLTGALNTGELFF
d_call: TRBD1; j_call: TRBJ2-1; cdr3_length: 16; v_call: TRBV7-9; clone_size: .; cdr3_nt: TGTGCCAGCAGCTTAGAGGGGGCCACCCCCTACAATGAGCAGTTCTTC; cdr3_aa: CASSLEGATPYNEQFF
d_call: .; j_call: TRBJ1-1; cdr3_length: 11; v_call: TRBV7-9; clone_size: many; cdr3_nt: TGTGCCAGCAGCTTCTCCGGTGAAGCTTTCTTT; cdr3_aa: CASSFSGEAFF
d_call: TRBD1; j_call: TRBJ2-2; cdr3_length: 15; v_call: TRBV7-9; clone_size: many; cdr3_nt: TGTGCCAGCAGCGAGGGACAGGGGGCGGCCGGGGAGCTGTTTTTT; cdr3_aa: CASSEGQGAAGELFF
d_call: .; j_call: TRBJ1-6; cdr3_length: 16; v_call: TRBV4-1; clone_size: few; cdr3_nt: TGCGCCAGCAGCCAAGATCCGGGGGGCAAATATTCACCCCTCCACTTT; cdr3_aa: CASSQDPGGKYSPLHF
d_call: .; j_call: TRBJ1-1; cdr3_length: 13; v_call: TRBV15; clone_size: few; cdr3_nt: TGTGCCACCAGCAGATCCAGGGCCACTGAAGCTTTCTTT; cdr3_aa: CATSRSRATEAFF
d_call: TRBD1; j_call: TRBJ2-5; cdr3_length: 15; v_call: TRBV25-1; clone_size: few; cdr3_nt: TGTGCCAGCAGTGAACAAACAGGGGGCGACGAGACCCAGTACTTC; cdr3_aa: CASSEQTGGDETQYF
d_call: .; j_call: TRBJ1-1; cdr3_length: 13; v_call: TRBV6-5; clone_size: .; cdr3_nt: TGTGCCAGCAAGGTCCGATTAAACACTGAAGCTTTCTTT; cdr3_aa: CASKVRLNTEAFF
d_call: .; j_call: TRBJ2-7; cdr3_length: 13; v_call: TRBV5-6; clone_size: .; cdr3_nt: TGTGCCAGCAGCGGCGACACAGCCTACGAGCAGTACTTC; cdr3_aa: CASSGDTAYEQYF
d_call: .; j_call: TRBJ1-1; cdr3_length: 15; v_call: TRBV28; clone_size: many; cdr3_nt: TGTGCCAGCAGTCCGAGGGGGGCCGCGAACACTGAAGCTTTCTTT; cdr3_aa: CASSPRGAANTEAFF
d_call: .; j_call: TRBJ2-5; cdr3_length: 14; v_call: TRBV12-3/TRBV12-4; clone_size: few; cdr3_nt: TGTGCCAGCAGCCAATTCCAGTACCAAGAGACCCAGTACTTC; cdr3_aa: CASSQFQYQETQYF